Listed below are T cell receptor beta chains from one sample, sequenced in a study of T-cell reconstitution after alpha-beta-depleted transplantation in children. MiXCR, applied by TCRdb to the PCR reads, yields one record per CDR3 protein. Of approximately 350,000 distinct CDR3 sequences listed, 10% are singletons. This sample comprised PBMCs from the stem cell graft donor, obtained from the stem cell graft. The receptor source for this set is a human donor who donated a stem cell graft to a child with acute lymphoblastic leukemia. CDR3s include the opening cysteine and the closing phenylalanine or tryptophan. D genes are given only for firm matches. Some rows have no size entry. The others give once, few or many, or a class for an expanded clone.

CDR3: CASGLARGPGANVLTF
DNA: TGTGCTAGTGGTTTGGCCAGGGGCCCTGGGGCCAACGTCCTGACTTTC
J: TRBJ2-6
size: -
D: -
V: TRBV12-5

CDR3: CSAPNGGDYGYTF
DNA: TGCAGTGCTCCGAACGGGGGGGACTATGGCTACACCTTC
J: TRBJ1-2
size: -
D: -
V: TRBV20-1

CDR3: CASSQDPDDLSSYNEQFF
DNA: TGTGCCAGCAGCCAAGACCCCGATGACTTAAGCTCCTACAATGAGCAGTTCTTC
J: TRBJ2-1
size: -
D: -
V: TRBV4-2

CDR3: CASSLNRYDEQFF
DNA: TGTGCCAGCAGCTTAAACAGGTACGATGAGCAGTTCTTC
J: TRBJ2-1
size: few
D: -
V: TRBV7-2

CDR3: CASRIGQGASHEQYF
DNA: TGTGCCAGCAGGATCGGACAGGGGGCCTCCCACGAGCAGTACTTC
J: TRBJ2-7
size: many
D: TRBD1
V: TRBV6-1

CDR3: CSARGAGGKVDFQETQYF
DNA: TGCAGTGCTAGAGGGGCGGGAGGGAAGGTAGACTTCCAAGAGACCCAGTACTTC
J: TRBJ2-5
size: few
D: TRBD2
V: TRBV20-1

CDR3: CASSEAGGNQPQHF
DNA: TGTGCCAGCAGTGAAGCGGGGGGGAATCAGCCCCAGCATTTT
J: TRBJ1-5
size: many
D: -
V: TRBV2

CDR3: CASSQDGTSDNEQFF
DNA: TGTGCCAGCAGCCAAGATGGGACTAGCGACAATGAGCAGTTCTTC
J: TRBJ2-1
size: -
D: TRBD2
V: TRBV4-2

CDR3: CASSARAGKAFF
DNA: TGTGCCAGCAGTGCGCGGGCGGGTAAAGCTTTCTTT
J: TRBJ1-1
size: -
D: -
V: TRBV6-5

CDR3: CASRGEDYGYTF
DNA: TGTGCCAGCAGGGGGGAGGACTATGGCTACACCTTC
J: TRBJ1-2
size: few
D: -
V: TRBV2

CDR3: CASSLVSDTQYF
DNA: TGCGCCAGCAGCTTGGTGTCAGATACGCAGTATTTT
J: TRBJ2-3
size: -
D: -
V: TRBV5-1

CDR3: CASSQGLEYEQYF
DNA: TGCGCCAGCAGCCAAGGCCTAGAATACGAGCAGTACTTC
J: TRBJ2-7
size: -
D: -
V: TRBV4-1

CDR3: CASSWGDQPQHF
DNA: TGTGCCAGCAGTTGGGGTGACCAGCCCCAGCATTTT
J: TRBJ1-5
size: many
D: -
V: TRBV12-3/TRBV12-4

CDR3: CASSQGLISYEQYF
DNA: TGCGCCAGCAGCCAGGGACTGATTTCCTACGAGCAGTACTTC
J: TRBJ2-7
size: many
D: -
V: TRBV4-3

CDR3: CSAKGLAGGTDTQYF
DNA: TGCAGTGCTAAGGGACTAGCGGGAGGCACAGATACGCAGTATTTT
J: TRBJ2-3
size: few
D: TRBD2
V: TRBV20-1

CDR3: CASSLNGAPGNEQYF
DNA: TGCGCCAGCAGCTTGAATGGGGCGCCTGGTAACGAGCAGTACTTC
J: TRBJ2-7
size: -
D: -
V: TRBV5-1

CDR3: CSARTSLGNEQFF
DNA: TGCAGTGCTAGGACTAGCCTGGGGAATGAGCAGTTCTTC
J: TRBJ2-1
size: few
D: TRBD2
V: TRBV20-1

CDR3: CASTPSRVLTGELFF
DNA: TGTGCCAGCACCCCCTCCAGGGTCCTCACCGGGGAGCTGTTTTTT
J: TRBJ2-2
size: many
D: -
V: TRBV28

CDR3: CASSSSGLAGYNEQFF
DNA: TGTGCCAGCAGCTCCTCGGGACTAGCGGGATACAATGAGCAGTTCTTC
J: TRBJ2-1
size: many
D: TRBD2
V: TRBV7-9

CDR3: CASSLDALAGELFF
DNA: TGTGCCAGCAGCTTAGACGCCCTCGCCGGGGAGCTGTTTTTT
J: TRBJ2-2
size: -
D: -
V: TRBV7-2

CDR3: CASSYLPETEAFF
DNA: TGTGCCAGCAGTTACTTACCGGAGACTGAAGCTTTCTTT
J: TRBJ1-1
size: few
D: -
V: TRBV6-6

CDR3: CATSRDLGMVNEQFF
DNA: TGTGCCACCAGCAGAGATCTGGGAATGGTAAATGAGCAGTTCTTC
J: TRBJ2-1
size: -
D: -
V: TRBV15

CDR3: CASSRYTGAREKLFF
DNA: TGCGCCAGCAGCCGATACACAGGTGCCCGCGAAAAACTGTTTTTT
J: TRBJ1-4
size: few
D: -
V: TRBV4-3

CDR3: CSVGLGAYGYTF
DNA: TGCAGCGTTGGTCTGGGGGCCTATGGCTACACCTTC
J: TRBJ1-2
size: -
D: -
V: TRBV29-1

CDR3: CASSLNLVTTGELFF
DNA: TGCGCCAGCAGCTTGAATCTCGTGACTACCGGGGAGCTGTTTTTT
J: TRBJ2-2
size: -
D: -
V: TRBV5-1

CDR3: CSVEYVGSSYNEQFF
DNA: TGCAGCGTTGAATACGTTGGGAGCTCCTACAATGAGCAGTTCTTC
J: TRBJ2-1
size: -
D: -
V: TRBV29-1